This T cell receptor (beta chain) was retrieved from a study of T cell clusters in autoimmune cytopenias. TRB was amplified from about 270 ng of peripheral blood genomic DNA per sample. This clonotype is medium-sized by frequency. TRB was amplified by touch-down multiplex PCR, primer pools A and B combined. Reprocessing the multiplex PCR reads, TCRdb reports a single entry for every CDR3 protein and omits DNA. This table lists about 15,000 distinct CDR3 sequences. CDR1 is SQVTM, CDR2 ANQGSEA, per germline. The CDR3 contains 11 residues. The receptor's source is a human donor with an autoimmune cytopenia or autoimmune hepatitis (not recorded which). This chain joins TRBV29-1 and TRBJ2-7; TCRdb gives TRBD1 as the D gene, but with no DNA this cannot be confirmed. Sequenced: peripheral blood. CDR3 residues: CSGSTGNEQYF.